These 8 T cell receptor beta chains were sequenced from one sample in a study of blood T cell repertoires in COVID-19 (dated by TCRdb to about 2020). Receptor amplification or capture employed the immunoSEQ multiplex PCR assay. TCRdb re-hosts the immuneACCESS table, in-frame sequences only. Its copies lack some clones; in the studies checked, an unresolved V gene accounts for under half of them, and the cause for the rest is not known. The sample records roughly 270,000 clones, roughly 90% of which are singletons. More than 7.5% of the sample is held by the ten biggest clonotypes. Sequenced material: peripheral blood. The receptors here all came from a man aged 18 to 35 with active or convalescent COVID-19.

This chain connects TRBV6-4 to TRBJ2-2; maybe TRBD1 (5 bases). CDR3 length equals 14 residues. Germline CDR1 MRHNA, CDR2 SNTAGT. Between the trimmed V and J ends, which lost 0 bases and 4 bases, there was a span of 6 bases. The CDR3 DNA follows: TGTGCCAGCAGTGACTCACAGGTCACCGGGGAGCTGTTTTTT. Amino acids: CASSDSQVTGELFF.

CDR3 sequence reads: CATSRERQGAKNIQYF. CDR3 DNA: TGTGCCACCAGCAGGGAGAGACAGGGGGCGAAGAACATTCAGTACTTC. J is TRBJ2-4 and V is TRBV15, with 10 positions matching TRBD1. The V gene's germline CDR1 is LNHNV and CDR2 YYDKDF (reference sequence). CDR3 length: 16 residues. J lost 7 bases, V lost 3 bases, and 9 bases had no gene match.

The chain links TRBV6-6 to TRBJ2-2; D gene uncertain. V shed 2 bases and J shed 1 base, with 5 bases lying between them. Germline loops: CDR1 MNHNY, CDR2 SVGAGI (reference sequence). The CDR3 length is 14 residues. CDR3: CASSYKRNTGELFF. CDR3 nucleotides: TGTGCCAGCAGTTACAAGCGGAACACCGGGGAGCTGTTTTTT.

This rearrangement joins TRBV19 to TRBJ1-2; 7 nucleotides match TRBD1. The V segment lost 5 bases and the J segment 4 bases; nucleotides outside the gene matches: 7. CDR3 size: 14 residues. CDR1 and CDR2 (germline): LNHDA, SQIVND (reference sequence). CDR3 sequence: CASSPGTASYGYTF. The CDR3 nucleotides are TGTGCCAGTAGTCCCGGGACAGCCTCCTATGGCTACACCTTC.

This chain links TRBV19 with TRBJ1-1; tentatively, D is TRBD1 (5 bases). V lost 5 bases to trimming and J lost 1 base, with 11 bases between them. Germline assignment: CDR1 LNHDA and CDR2 SQIVND (reference sequence). This CDR3 spans 14 amino acids. The CDR3 is CASSGRGTNTEAFF. The CDR3, as DNA: TGTGCCAGTAGTGGCCGGGGGACGAACACTGAAGCTTTCTTT.

V gene TRBV24-1 combines with J gene TRBJ2-3; D might be TRBD1 (5 bases). Germline V gene lookup returns CDR1 KGHDR and CDR2 SFDVKD. V was clipped by 10 bases and J by 2 bases, with 9 bases between them. This CDR3 spans 12 amino acids. As DNA, the CDR3 is TGTGCCACGAAGGACACCACAGATACGCAGTATTTT. Translation gives CATKDTTDTQYF.

The V and J genes are TRBV4-2 and TRBJ2-7; 7 bases are a match to TRBD1. The CDR3 length is 15 residues. J was trimmed by 0 bases and V by 0 bases; bases with no gene match: 2. Germline lookup yields CDR1 LGHNA and CDR2 YNFKEQ. CDR3 sequence reads: CASSQEGDSSYEQYF. DNA for the CDR3: TGTGCCAGCAGCCAAGAGGGGGACAGCTCCTACGAGCAGTACTTC.

The chain recombines TRBV27 with TRBJ1-2; no clear D gene. CDR1 and CDR2 from the germline V gene are MNHEY and SMNVEV (reference sequence). The CDR3 sequence is 14 residues long. The ends were cut back, 7 bases at V and 4 bases at J, with 16 bases in the middle. CDR3 nucleotides: TGTGCCAGCAAAGCAATCGTAAGTGGCTATGGCTACACCTTC. The encoded protein is CASKAIVSGYGYTF.